What follows are 15 T cell receptor beta chains derived from one specimen sequenced in a study of blood T cell repertoires in COVID-19. The assay was immunoSEQ multiplex PCR, and TCRdb's table has in-frame clones only and misses some. The profile shows about 130,000 clones, 75% to 90% of them singletons. Sequenced sample: peripheral blood. The receptors originated from a woman in her 50s who had recovered from COVID-19.

J is TRBJ1-1 and V is TRBV7-9; TRBD1 aligns across 7 bases. The trim removed 4 bases at V and 6 bases at J, leaving 14 bases unmatched. Germline V gene lookup returns CDR1 SEHNR and CDR2 FQNEAQ (reference sequence). The CDR3 is made up of 16 amino acids. CDR3 loop: CASSSSAAGGIAEAFF. In DNA, the CDR3 is TGTGCCAGCAGCTCCTCCGCGGCAGGGGGGATAGCTGAAGCTTTCTTT.

CDR3 sequence (DNA): TGCGCCAGCAGTCCAACAGGGACTGGGGCCAACGTCCTGACTTTC. This gives the protein CASSPTGTGANVLTF. The chain has TRBV5-1 and TRBJ2-6, with D maybe TRBD1 (6 bases). The CDR3 spans 15 residues. The germline V and J ends were trimmed by 5 bases and 2 bases, with 11 bases remaining between them. Germline CDR1 reads SGHRS; CDR2 reads YFSETQ.

The genes are TRBV4-1 and TRBJ1-5; no clear D. The CDR3 runs 15 residues. The germline V gene has CDR1 MGHRA and CDR2 YSYEKL. Trimming shortened V by 0 bases and J by 11 bases, and 17 bases separated the two germline ends. CDR3 in DNA: TGCGCCAGCAGCCAAGACAACCGGGAAAGTCTGGCCCAGCATTTT. Translated, it gives CASSQDNRESLAQHF.

Points on this clone: The sample carries other DNA sequences with the same CDR3. The gene calls are TRBV5-1 and TRBJ1-2; TRBD1 aligns across 9 bases. CDR3 length equals 13 residues. The germline V gene encodes CDR1 SGHRS and CDR2 YFSETQ. V gave up 4 bases and J gave up 5 bases; unmatched junction bases: 3. DNA for the CDR3: TGCGCCAGCAGCCCGGACAGGGGTTATGGCTACACCTTC. This encodes CASSPDRGYGYTF.

This chain connects TRBV19 to TRBJ2-7; 9 bases fit TRBD2. Germline V CDR1 and CDR2: LNHDA, SQIVND (reference sequence). The ends lost 1 base at V and 3 bases at J; junction bases unmatched: 4. The CDR3 is 15 amino acids. The CDR3 DNA follows: TGTGCCAGTAGTATAGTTGGTAGCGGGGGCTACGAGCAGTACTTC. The encoded protein is CASSIVGSGGYEQYF.

V is TRBV4-2 and J is TRBJ2-7; 10 positions match TRBD2. CDR3 length equals 18 residues. Germline V gives CDR1 LGHNA, CDR2 YNFKEQ. The V segment lost 0 bases and the J segment 2 bases; nucleotides outside the gene matches: 10. CDR3 nucleotides: TGTGCCAGCAGCCAAGAGAGATCGTTGAGCGGGAGGGCCTACGAGCAGTACTTC. Encoded protein: CASSQERSLSGRAYEQYF.

The chain is built from TRBV5-6 and TRBJ2-3; no clear D gene. The V gene lost 1 base and the J gene lost 0 bases, with 9 bases spanning the gap. CDR3 length: 15 amino acids. Looked up from germline, CDR1 is SGHDT and CDR2 is YYEEEE. The CDR3 DNA reads TGTGCCAGCAGCTTGCCGTGGCCGAGCACAGATACGCAGTATTTT. Protein: CASSLPWPSTDTQYF.

V is TRBV7-9 and J is TRBJ1-1, with D perhaps TRBD1 (6 bases). The germline CDR1 and CDR2 sequences are SEHNR and FQNEAQ (reference sequence). V was pared by 4 bases and J by 0 bases, with 12 bases between. The CDR3 is made up of 15 amino acids. The CDR3 bases are TGTGCCAGCAGCTCCATAAGGGGGATGAACACTGAAGCTTTCTTT. It encodes CASSSIRGMNTEAFF.

The chain employs TRBV2 and TRBJ2-1; a weak D match, TRBD1 (5 bases). V was pared by 9 bases and J by 8 bases, with 14 bases between. This CDR3 contains 12 residues. In germline, CDR1 is SNHLY, CDR2 FYNNEI. This chain's CDR3 is CARTGDRDEQFF. Here the CDR3 DNA reads TGTGCCAGGACGGGCGACAGAGATGAGCAGTTCTTC.

The chain couples TRBV2 to TRBJ1-5; no definite D call. Germline lookup yields CDR1 SNHLY and CDR2 FYNNEI. Trimming cost V 7 bases and J 6 bases, with 16 bases left between them. This CDR3 is 14 amino acids long. As DNA, the CDR3 is TGTGCCAGCATGTTCGCGGGTGGGCGTCAGCCCCAGCATTTT. Its protein product is CASMFAGGRQPQHF.

The rearrangement uses TRBV12-5 and TRBJ1-5; D unclear. Trimming stripped 6 bases from V and 4 bases from J, with 13 bases between. Germline V gene lookup returns CDR1 LGHNT and CDR2 FRNRAP. The CDR3 is made up of 14 amino acids. CDR3 nucleotides: TGTGCTAGTGGCCTCGGTATCCGAAATCAGCCCCAGCATTTT. This encodes CASGLGIRNQPQHF. Based on the CDR3 plus reference TRBV12-5 and TRBJ1-5, the full variable domain is DARVTQTPRHKVTEMGQEVTMRCQPILGHNTVFWYRQTMMQGLELLAYFRNRAPLDDSGMPKDRFSAEMPDATLATLKIQPSEPRDSAVYFCASGLGIRNQPQHFGDGTRLSIL.

The V and J genes are TRBV6-4 and TRBJ2-2; TRBD2 might be the D (5 bases). The CDR3 has 16 residues. CDR1 is MRHNA and CDR2 is SNTAGT in the germline V gene. Trimming took off 3 bases at V and 7 bases at J, with 18 bases between the two ends. As DNA, the CDR3 is TGTGCCAGCAGTGAAACGAAGACGGGGATTGGCGGGGAGCTGTTTTTT. It codes for CASSETKTGIGGELFF.

The V gene is TRBV11-2, the J gene TRBJ1-6, with 9 bases matching TRBD1. The CDR3 extends over 15 amino acids. From germline, CDR1 is SGHAT and CDR2 FQNNGV. V was pared by 2 bases and J by 6 bases, with 2 bases of the junction left unmatched. CDR3 nucleotides: TGTGCCAGCAGCTTACGGACAGGGGTTAATTCACCCCTCCACTTT. Residues: CASSLRTGVNSPLHF.

J is TRBJ2-3 and V is TRBV29-1; D possibly corresponds to TRBD1 (5 bases). The CDR3 is made up of 13 amino acids. The germline V gene has CDR1 SQVTM and CDR2 ANQGSEA. The V gene lost 3 bases and the J gene lost 7 bases, with 14 bases spanning the gap. The CDR3, as DNA: TGCAGCGTTGATCGAGTCAGGGAAAATACGCAGTATTTT. Translating it yields CSVDRVRENTQYF.

The genes are TRBV6-5 and TRBJ2-7; D ambiguous. The CDR3 runs 11 residues. V was shortened by 6 bases and J by 2 bases, with 5 bases between the two germline ends. From germline, CDR1 is MNHEY and CDR2 SVGAGI. In nucleotides, the CDR3 is TGTGCCAGCAGGCGGACCTACGAGCAGTACTTC. Translation: CASRRTYEQYF.